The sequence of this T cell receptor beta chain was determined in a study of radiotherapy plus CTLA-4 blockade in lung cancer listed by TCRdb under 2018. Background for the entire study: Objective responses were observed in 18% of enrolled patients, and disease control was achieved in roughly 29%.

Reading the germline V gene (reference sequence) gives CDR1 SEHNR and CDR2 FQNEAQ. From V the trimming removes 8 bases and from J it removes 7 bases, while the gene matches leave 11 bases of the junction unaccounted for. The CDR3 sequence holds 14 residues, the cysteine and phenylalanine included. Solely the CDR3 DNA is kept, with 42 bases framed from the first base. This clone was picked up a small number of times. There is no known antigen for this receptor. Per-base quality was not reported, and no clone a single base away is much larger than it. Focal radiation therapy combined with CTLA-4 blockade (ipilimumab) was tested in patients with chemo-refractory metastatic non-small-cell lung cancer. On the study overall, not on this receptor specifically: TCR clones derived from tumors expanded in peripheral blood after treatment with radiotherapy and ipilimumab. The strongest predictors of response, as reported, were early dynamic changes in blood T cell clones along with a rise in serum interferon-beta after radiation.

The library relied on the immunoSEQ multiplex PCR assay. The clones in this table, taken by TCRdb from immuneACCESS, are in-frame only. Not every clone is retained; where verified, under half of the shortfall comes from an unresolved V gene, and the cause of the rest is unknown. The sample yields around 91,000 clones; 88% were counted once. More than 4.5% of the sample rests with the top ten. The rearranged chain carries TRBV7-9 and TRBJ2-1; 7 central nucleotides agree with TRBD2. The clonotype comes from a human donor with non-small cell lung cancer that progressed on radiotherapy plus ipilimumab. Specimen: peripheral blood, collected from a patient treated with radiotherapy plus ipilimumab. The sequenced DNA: TGTGCCAGCGTCGCTAGCGGAGGAAGTAATGAGCAGTTCTTC. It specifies CASVASGGSNEQFF.